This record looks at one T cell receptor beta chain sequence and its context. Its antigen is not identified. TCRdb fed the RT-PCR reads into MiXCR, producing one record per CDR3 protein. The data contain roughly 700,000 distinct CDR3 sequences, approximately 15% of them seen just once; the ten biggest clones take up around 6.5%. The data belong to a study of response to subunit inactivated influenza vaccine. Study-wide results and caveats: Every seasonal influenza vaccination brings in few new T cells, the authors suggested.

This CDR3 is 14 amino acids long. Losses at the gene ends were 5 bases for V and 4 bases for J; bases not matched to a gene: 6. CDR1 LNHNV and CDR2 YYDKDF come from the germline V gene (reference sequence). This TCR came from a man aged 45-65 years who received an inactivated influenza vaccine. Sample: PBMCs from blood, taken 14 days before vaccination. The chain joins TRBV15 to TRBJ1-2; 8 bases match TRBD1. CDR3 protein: CATSGQGMGYGYTF. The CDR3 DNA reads TGTGCCACCAGCGGACAGGGTATGGGCTATGGCTACACCTTC.